The clone carrying this TCR beta chain was found many times. CDR3 length: 12 residues. Trimming left V 6 bases short and J 5 bases short, with 13 bases between. Germline V gene sequence: CDR1 DFQATT, CDR2 SNEGSKA (reference sequence). The data were obtained in a study of T cells after yellow fever vaccination. One entry per CDR3 protein, called by TCRdb with MiXCR from the 5' RACE reads. The sample has some 240,000 distinct CDR3 sequences, over 3% seen once. This specimen was PBMCs, taken 15 days after the yellow fever booster vaccination. This chain connects TRBV20-1 to TRBJ1-2; possibly TRBD1 for D (5 bases). This clonotype was sampled from a man between 18 and 29 years old who received the YFV17D yellow fever vaccine. CDR3 coding DNA: TGCAGTGCGACACTCGAGGGGTATGGCTACACCTTC. It codes for CSATLEGYGYTF.